This TCR beta chain derives from a study of cytomegalovirus exposure and HLA in healthy donors. About the study: A prior study identified 117 million unique TCR beta sequences from about 179 million T cells.

The primer mix had 60 Vbeta and 13 Jbeta primers. Libraries were prepared by immunoSEQ multiplex PCR; TCRdb keeps only in-frame clonotypes and omits some of them. This sample's clone table lists approximately 58,000 clones. CDR1 and CDR2 from the germline V gene are SGHTA and FQGTGA. Trimming pared 4 bases from V and 5 bases from J, leaving 15 bases between. The CDR3 contains 15 residues. Sequencing input: PBMCs. V usage is TRBV7-3 and J usage is TRBJ2-1; D is possibly TRBD2 (6 bases). The receptor was isolated from a man aged 18-30 years in good health and CMV-seropositive. The CDR3, as DNA: TGTGCCAGCAGCTCTTGGGGGGAGCGAAACAATGAGCAGTTCTTC. Its protein product is CASSSWGERNNEQFF. Based on the CDR3 plus reference TRBV7-3 and TRBJ2-1, the full variable domain is GAGVSQTPSNKVTEKGKYVELRCDPISGHTALYWYRQSLGQGPEFLIYFQGTGAADDSGLPNDRFFAVRPEGSVSTLKIQRTERGDSAVYLCASSSWGERNNEQFFGPGTRLTVL.